Listed below are T cell receptor beta chains from one sample, sequenced in a study of blood T cell repertoires in COVID-19. The assay was immunoSEQ multiplex PCR, and TCRdb's table has in-frame clones only and misses some. The sample includes some 32,000 clones, just over 85% of them seen just once. Sequenced: peripheral blood. The receptors stem from a human donor in a cohort sampled during active COVID-19. CDR3s include the opening cysteine and the closing phenylalanine or tryptophan. A D gene is named only where the DNA matches it firmly. The size entry is marked missing in some rows and otherwise reads once, few, many or a size class.

v_gene: TRBV25-1; d_gene: .; j_gene: TRBJ1-6; abundance: once; CDR3aa: CASSVGSGNSPLHF; CDR3nt: TGTGCCAGCAGTGTTGGGTCGGGAAATTCACCCCTCCACTTT
v_gene: TRBV6-5; d_gene: .; j_gene: TRBJ1-2; abundance: .; CDR3aa: CASSPMGAVRYGYTF; CDR3nt: TGTGCCAGCAGCCCCATGGGGGCAGTCCGCTATGGCTACACCTTC
v_gene: TRBV4-2; d_gene: .; j_gene: TRBJ2-4; abundance: .; CDR3aa: CASSQTPQRANLAKNIQYF; CDR3nt: TGTGCCAGCAGCCAAACCCCCCAGAGGGCTAACTTAGCCAAAAACATTCAGTACTTC
v_gene: TRBV3-1/TRBV3-2; d_gene: .; j_gene: TRBJ2-5; abundance: .; CDR3aa: CASSHLQETQYF; CDR3nt: TGTGCCAGCAGCCACCTCCAAGAGACCCAGTACTTC
v_gene: TRBV12-3/TRBV12-4; d_gene: TRBD1; j_gene: TRBJ2-7; abundance: .; CDR3aa: CASSLNRGLEQYF; CDR3nt: TGTGCCAGCAGTTTAAACAGGGGGCTCGAGCAGTACTTC
v_gene: TRBV19; d_gene: TRBD2; j_gene: TRBJ2-1; abundance: .; CDR3aa: CASSIRAGTYYNEQFF; CDR3nt: TGTGCCAGTAGTATCAGAGCGGGGACTTACTACAATGAGCAGTTCTTC
v_gene: TRBV7-8; d_gene: TRBD1; j_gene: TRBJ1-6; abundance: .; CDR3aa: CASSSGTGYSPLHF; CDR3nt: TGTGCCAGCAGCTCCGGGACAGGGTATTCACCCCTCCACTTT
v_gene: TRBV6-5; d_gene: TRBD1; j_gene: TRBJ2-7; abundance: once; CDR3aa: CASSRTGAYEQYF; CDR3nt: TGTGCCAGCAGCCGAACAGGGGCCTACGAGCAGTACTTC
v_gene: TRBV11-3; d_gene: TRBD1; j_gene: TRBJ2-5; abundance: .; CDR3aa: CASSLGRQGWQETQYF; CDR3nt: TGTGCCAGCAGCTTGGGGCGACAGGGCTGGCAAGAGACCCAGTACTTC
v_gene: TRBV12-3/TRBV12-4; d_gene: .; j_gene: TRBJ1-4; abundance: few; CDR3aa: CASSLSGNEKLFF; CDR3nt: TGTGCCAGCAGTTTATCAGGGAATGAAAAACTGTTTTTT
v_gene: TRBV10-1; d_gene: TRBD2; j_gene: TRBJ2-7; abundance: .; CDR3aa: CASPGTSGVYEQYF; CDR3nt: TGCGCCAGCCCCGGGACTAGCGGGGTGTACGAGCAGTACTTC
v_gene: TRBV10-3; d_gene: TRBD1; j_gene: TRBJ1-2; abundance: .; CDR3aa: CAIRDRGGYGYTF; CDR3nt: TGTGCCATCCGGGACAGGGGCGGCTATGGCTACACCTTC
v_gene: TRBV20-1; d_gene: .; j_gene: TRBJ2-2; abundance: few; CDR3aa: CSDRYTGELFF; CDR3nt: TGCAGTGACAGGTACACCGGGGAGCTGTTTTTT
v_gene: TRBV5-6; d_gene: .; j_gene: TRBJ2-3; abundance: .; CDR3aa: CASSSSAGPYYTDTQYF; CDR3nt: TGTGCCAGCAGCTCCAGCGCGGGACCCTACTACACAGATACGCAGTATTTT
v_gene: TRBV6-5; d_gene: .; j_gene: TRBJ2-3; abundance: .; CDR3aa: CASSYLWGGAGDTQYF; CDR3nt: TGTGCCAGCAGTTACCTTTGGGGGGGGGCCGGGGATACGCAGTATTTT
v_gene: TRBV2; d_gene: .; j_gene: TRBJ1-5; abundance: .; CDR3aa: CASSSEASGVQPQHF; CDR3nt: TGTGCCAGCAGTTCTGAGGCCTCGGGGGTGCAGCCCCAGCATTTT
v_gene: TRBV27; d_gene: .; j_gene: TRBJ1-3; abundance: .; CDR3aa: CASSLNRQSSGNTIYF; CDR3nt: TGTGCCAGCAGCCTCAACCGACAAAGCTCTGGAAACACCATATATTTT
v_gene: TRBV6-5; d_gene: .; j_gene: TRBJ1-1; abundance: .; CDR3aa: CASDGTAGNTEAFF; CDR3nt: TGTGCCAGCGATGGGACTGCGGGGAACACTGAAGCTTTCTTT
v_gene: TRBV19; d_gene: .; j_gene: TRBJ1-5; abundance: .; CDR3aa: CASDTGYSNQPQHF; CDR3nt: TGTGCCAGTGATACGGGGTATAGCAATCAGCCCCAGCATTTT
v_gene: TRBV29-1; d_gene: TRBD1; j_gene: TRBJ1-5; abundance: .; CDR3aa: CSVRNSTGGLGNQPQHF; CDR3nt: TGCAGCGTCCGGAACTCAACAGGGGGATTAGGCAATCAGCCCCAGCATTTT
v_gene: TRBV11-1; d_gene: TRBD1; j_gene: TRBJ2-3; abundance: .; CDR3aa: CASSLEAGGRMDTQYF; CDR3nt: TGTGCCAGCAGCTTAGAGGCAGGGGGCAGGATGGATACGCAGTATTTT
v_gene: TRBV18; d_gene: .; j_gene: TRBJ1-1; abundance: .; CDR3aa: CASSPLSSMNTEAFF; CDR3nt: TGTGCCAGCTCACCTCTCTCCAGTATGAACACTGAAGCTTTCTTT
v_gene: TRBV6-5; d_gene: .; j_gene: TRBJ1-1; abundance: .; CDR3aa: CASSYQGLGTEAFF; CDR3nt: TGTGCCAGCAGTTACCAGGGCTTGGGCACTGAAGCTTTCTTT
v_gene: TRBV6-2/TRBV6-3; d_gene: .; j_gene: TRBJ1-2; abundance: once; CDR3aa: CASSLRLGYTF; CDR3nt: TGTGCCAGCAGTCTAAGACTTGGCTACACCTTC
v_gene: TRBV18; d_gene: TRBD1; j_gene: TRBJ2-7; abundance: .; CDR3aa: CASSAGQGAYEQYF; CDR3nt: TGTGCCAGCTCAGCCGGACAGGGGGCCTACGAGCAGTACTTC
v_gene: TRBV6-5; d_gene: TRBD1; j_gene: TRBJ1-6; abundance: few; CDR3aa: CASRATGGNSPLHF; CDR3nt: TGTGCCAGCAGAGCGACAGGGGGAAATTCACCCCTCCACTTT
v_gene: TRBV5-1; d_gene: .; j_gene: TRBJ1-3; abundance: .; CDR3aa: CASSRGEGAPAIYF; CDR3nt: TGCGCCAGCAGCCGTGGGGAAGGGGCCCCAGCCATATATTTT
v_gene: TRBV7-6; d_gene: .; j_gene: TRBJ1-4; abundance: .; CDR3aa: CASSLNPGDNEKLFF; CDR3nt: TGTGCCAGCAGCTTAAATCCGGGGGATAATGAAAAACTGTTTTTT
v_gene: TRBV5-8; d_gene: .; j_gene: TRBJ1-2; abundance: .; CDR3aa: CANSAGQQLSYGYTF; CDR3nt: TGTGCCAACAGCGCAGGACAGCAGCTCTCCTATGGCTACACCTTC
v_gene: TRBV6-1; d_gene: TRBD1; j_gene: TRBJ1-5; abundance: .; CDR3aa: CASSETRGRQQPQHF; CDR3nt: TGTGCCAGCAGTGAAACTAGGGGGCGTCAACAGCCCCAGCATTTT
v_gene: TRBV10-2; d_gene: TRBD2; j_gene: TRBJ2-2; abundance: .; CDR3aa: CASSVASGGPRDTGELFF; CDR3nt: TGCGCCAGCAGTGTCGCTAGCGGGGGCCCCCGGGACACCGGGGAGCTGTTTTTT
v_gene: TRBV3-1/TRBV3-2; d_gene: .; j_gene: TRBJ2-3; abundance: .; CDR3aa: CASSPGGLGGTQYF; CDR3nt: TGTGCCAGCAGCCCGGGGGGCCTGGGAGGTACGCAGTATTTT
v_gene: TRBV6-6; d_gene: .; j_gene: TRBJ2-7; abundance: .; CDR3aa: CASSYSKGAPEQYF; CDR3nt: TGTGCCAGCAGTTACTCGAAAGGGGCGCCAGAGCAGTACTTC
v_gene: TRBV5-1; d_gene: .; j_gene: TRBJ1-2; abundance: .; CDR3aa: CASSLVSSLGYTF; CDR3nt: TGCGCCAGCAGCTTGGTGTCGTCTCTCGGCTACACCTTC
v_gene: TRBV2; d_gene: TRBD2; j_gene: TRBJ2-1; abundance: .; CDR3aa: CASSEALLAGGRNEQFF; CDR3nt: TGTGCCAGCAGTGAAGCGCTTCTTGCGGGGGGGCGAAATGAGCAGTTCTTC
v_gene: TRBV3-1/TRBV3-2; d_gene: .; j_gene: TRBJ1-4; abundance: .; CDR3aa: CASSQDYRSYEKLFF; CDR3nt: TGTGCCAGCAGCCAAGACTACAGGAGCTATGAAAAACTGTTTTTT
v_gene: TRBV3-1/TRBV3-2; d_gene: TRBD2; j_gene: TRBJ2-2; abundance: .; CDR3aa: CASSSGLAGGLNTGELFF; CDR3nt: TGTGCCAGCAGCTCGGGACTAGCGGGGGGGCTCAACACCGGGGAGCTGTTTTTT
v_gene: TRBV5-1; d_gene: .; j_gene: TRBJ2-7; abundance: .; CDR3aa: CASSPPGKGKYF; CDR3nt: TGCGCCAGCAGCCCCCCCGGGAAAGGGAAGTACTTC
v_gene: TRBV6-4; d_gene: .; j_gene: TRBJ2-7; abundance: few; CDR3aa: CASSDSSSYEQYF; CDR3nt: TGTGCCAGCAGTGACTCGAGTTCCTACGAGCAGTACTTC
v_gene: TRBV6-6; d_gene: TRBD1; j_gene: TRBJ1-1; abundance: .; CDR3aa: CASSRTGTGFGNTEAFF; CDR3nt: TGTGCCAGCAGTCGTACCGGGACAGGGTTTGGGAACACTGAAGCTTTCTTT
v_gene: TRBV30; d_gene: TRBD1; j_gene: TRBJ1-1; abundance: .; CDR3aa: CAWSETGDTEAFF; CDR3nt: TGTGCCTGGAGCGAGACAGGGGACACTGAAGCTTTCTTT
v_gene: TRBV5-4; d_gene: .; j_gene: TRBJ2-7; abundance: few; CDR3aa: CASSPAGAGAVYEQYF; CDR3nt: TGTGCCAGCAGCCCGGCGGGGGCAGGGGCAGTCTACGAGCAGTACTTC
v_gene: TRBV5-1; d_gene: TRBD1; j_gene: TRBJ1-2; abundance: .; CDR3aa: CASNPKTGGNYGYTF; CDR3nt: TGCGCCAGCAACCCTAAAACAGGGGGCAACTATGGCTACACCTTC
v_gene: TRBV30; d_gene: .; j_gene: TRBJ2-7; abundance: .; CDR3aa: CAWSGGRGNYEQYF; CDR3nt: TGTGCCTGGAGTGGCGGCAGGGGAAACTACGAGCAGTACTTC
v_gene: TRBV12-3/TRBV12-4; d_gene: .; j_gene: TRBJ2-3; abundance: .; CDR3aa: CASSFLNGDTQYF; CDR3nt: TGTGCCAGCAGTTTTCTCAACGGTGATACGCAGTATTTT
v_gene: TRBV5-1; d_gene: .; j_gene: TRBJ1-2; abundance: .; CDR3aa: CASSPREQLPYGYTF; CDR3nt: TGCGCCAGCAGCCCCCGGGAACAACTTCCCTATGGCTACACCTTC
v_gene: TRBV2; d_gene: .; j_gene: TRBJ2-6; abundance: few; CDR3aa: CASSEGLKAGANVLTF; CDR3nt: TGTGCCAGCAGTGAAGGACTAAAGGCAGGGGCCAACGTCCTGACTTTC
v_gene: TRBV11-2; d_gene: TRBD1; j_gene: TRBJ2-7; abundance: .; CDR3aa: CASSLSTGGTNQYEQYF; CDR3nt: TGTGCCAGCAGCTTAAGCACAGGGGGAACTAACCAATACGAGCAGTACTTC
v_gene: TRBV15; d_gene: TRBD1; j_gene: TRBJ1-5; abundance: .; CDR3aa: CATSRTDRGGNQPQHF; CDR3nt: TGTGCCACCAGCAGGACCGACAGGGGAGGCAATCAGCCCCAGCATTTT
v_gene: TRBV13; d_gene: .; j_gene: TRBJ1-1; abundance: .; CDR3aa: CASSSGSRPNTEAFF; CDR3nt: TGTGCCAGCAGCTCAGGATCGAGGCCGAACACTGAAGCTTTCTTT
v_gene: TRBV5-6; d_gene: TRBD1; j_gene: TRBJ1-6; abundance: few; CDR3aa: CASGLTGTGDSPLHF; CDR3nt: TGTGCCAGCGGACTAACCGGGACAGGGGATTCACCCCTCCACTTT
v_gene: TRBV5-1; d_gene: .; j_gene: TRBJ2-2; abundance: .; CDR3aa: CASSLAGDFDTGELFF; CDR3nt: TGCGCCAGCAGCCTTGCAGGGGATTTTGACACCGGGGAGCTGTTTTTT
v_gene: TRBV5-1; d_gene: TRBD2; j_gene: TRBJ2-3; abundance: .; CDR3aa: CASSALAGGTDTQYF; CDR3nt: TGCGCCAGCAGCGCACTAGCGGGGGGCACAGATACGCAGTATTTT
v_gene: TRBV30; d_gene: .; j_gene: TRBJ1-5; abundance: .; CDR3aa: CAWSTENDQPQHF; CDR3nt: TGTGCCTGGAGTACGGAGAATGACCAGCCCCAGCATTTT